The clone carrying this TCR beta chain showed up just a few times. This sample is part of a study of Ad26.COV2.S vaccination and SARS-CoV-2 variants. The treatment was: some 20 received Ad26.COV2.S at low or high dose, single or two shots; five or six received placebo; per-sample allocation not given. Collection of samples fell on day 63 after the first vaccine or placebo injection. An Ad26 vector expressing Wuhan-strain SARS-CoV-2 spike served as the vaccine. Assay used: immunoSEQ multiplex PCR; TCRdb lists only in-frame clones, some missing. The table lists about 380,000 clones, under 90% of them singletons. This CDR3 spans 15 amino acids. Germline values: CDR1 SNHLY, CDR2 FYNNEI. Trimming took 7 bases from V and 2 from J; bases not matched to a gene: 11.

The sequence was obtained from a person between 18 and 59 years old who received the Ad26.COV2.S COVID-19 vaccine or a placebo. The source was peripheral blood, collected in a trial of Ad26.COV2.S vaccine versus placebo. V is TRBV2 and J is TRBJ2-7; the match to TRBD1 covers 7 bases. CDR3 region: CASTPAGTAPYEQYF. In DNA, the CDR3 is TGTGCCAGCACCCCCGCCGGGACAGCCCCCTACGAGCAGTACTTC.